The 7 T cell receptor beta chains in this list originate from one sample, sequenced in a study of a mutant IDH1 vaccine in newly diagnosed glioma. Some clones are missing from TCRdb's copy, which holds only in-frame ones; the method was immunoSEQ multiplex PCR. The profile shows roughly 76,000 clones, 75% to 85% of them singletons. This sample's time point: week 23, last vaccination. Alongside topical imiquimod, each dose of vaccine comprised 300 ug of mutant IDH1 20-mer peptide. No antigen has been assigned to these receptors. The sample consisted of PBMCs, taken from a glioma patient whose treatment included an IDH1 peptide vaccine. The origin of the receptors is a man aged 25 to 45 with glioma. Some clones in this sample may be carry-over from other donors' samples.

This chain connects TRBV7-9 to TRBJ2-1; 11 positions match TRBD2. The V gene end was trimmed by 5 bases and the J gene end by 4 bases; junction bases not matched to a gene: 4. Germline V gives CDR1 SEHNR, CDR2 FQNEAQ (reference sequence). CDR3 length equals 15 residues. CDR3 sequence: CASSLGLAEYNEQFF. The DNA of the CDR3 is TGTGCCAGCAGCCTGGGACTAGCGGAATACAATGAGCAGTTCTTC.

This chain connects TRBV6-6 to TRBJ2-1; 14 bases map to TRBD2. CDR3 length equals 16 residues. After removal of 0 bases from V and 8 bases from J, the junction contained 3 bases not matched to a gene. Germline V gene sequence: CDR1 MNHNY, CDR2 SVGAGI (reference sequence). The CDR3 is CASSYSTSGRGDEQFF. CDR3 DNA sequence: TGTGCCAGCAGTTACTCGACTAGCGGGAGGGGGGATGAGCAGTTCTTC.

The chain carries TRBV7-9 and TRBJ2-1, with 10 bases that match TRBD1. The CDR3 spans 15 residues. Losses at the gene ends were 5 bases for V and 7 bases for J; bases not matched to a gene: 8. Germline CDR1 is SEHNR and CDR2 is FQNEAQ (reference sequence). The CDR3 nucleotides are TGTGCCAGCAGCCCCCCGGGACAGGGGACAAATGAGCAGTTCTTC. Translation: CASSPPGQGTNEQFF.

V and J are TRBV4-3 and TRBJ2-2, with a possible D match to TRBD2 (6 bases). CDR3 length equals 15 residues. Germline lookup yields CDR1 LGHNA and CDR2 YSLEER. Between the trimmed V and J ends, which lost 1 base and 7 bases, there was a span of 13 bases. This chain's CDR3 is CASSQAPRGGGELFF. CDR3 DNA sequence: TGCGCCAGCAGCCAAGCTCCGCGGGGAGGCGGGGAGCTGTTTTTT.

CDR3 in amino acids: CATRDGTGDGYTF. The CDR3 DNA follows: TGTGCCACCAGGGATGGGACAGGGGATGGCTACACCTTC. The chain recombines TRBV7-9 with TRBJ1-2, with 10 bases fitting TRBD1. V gave up 10 bases and J gave up 6 bases; unmatched junction bases: 8. The CDR3 runs to 13 residues. Germline loops: CDR1 SEHNR, CDR2 FQNEAQ (reference sequence).

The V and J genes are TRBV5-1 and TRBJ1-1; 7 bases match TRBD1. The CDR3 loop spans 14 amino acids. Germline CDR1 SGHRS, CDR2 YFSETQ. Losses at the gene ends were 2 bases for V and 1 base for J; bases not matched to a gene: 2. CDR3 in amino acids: CASSFWDRNTEAFF. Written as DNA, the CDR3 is TGCGCCAGCAGCTTTTGGGACAGGAACACTGAAGCTTTCTTT.

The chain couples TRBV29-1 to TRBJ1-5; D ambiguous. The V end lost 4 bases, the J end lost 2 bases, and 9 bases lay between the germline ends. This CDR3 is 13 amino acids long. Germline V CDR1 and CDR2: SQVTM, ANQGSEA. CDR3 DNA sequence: TGCAGCGTTGGGGGTTTCGGCAATCAGCCCCAGCATTTT. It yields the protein CSVGGFGNQPQHF.